This T cell receptor (beta chain) originates from a study of OX40 agonist ivuxolimab in advanced cancers. Findings and limits, study-wide: The study found among the lowest clonal expansion in partial responders at 0.1-3.0 mg/kg. In general, CD8+ T cells held more expanded clones than CD4+ did, on average.

Sequencing was performed with immunoSEQ multiplex PCR; in TCRdb, only in-frame clones are kept and a portion is missing. The sample has 80,000 or so clones; 84% are singletons. Trimming stripped 2 bases from V and 2 bases from J, with 12 bases between. Germline assignment: CDR1 LNHDA and CDR2 SQIVND (reference sequence). This CDR3 is built from 15 residues. For this clone: Its antigen remains unknown.

Here the sequenced sample was CD4+ or CD8+ T cells sorted from blood, taken in a trial of the OX40 agonist ivuxolimab. The clonotype originates from an adult with an advanced solid tumor such as melanoma, head and neck, liver or kidney cancer. The chain carries TRBV19 and TRBJ1-2, with TRBD1 as a possible D gene (6 bases). For the CDR3, the DNA is TGTGCCAGTAGTATACAGGGGACACTGAACTATGGCTACACCTTC. It specifies CASSIQGTLNYGYTF.